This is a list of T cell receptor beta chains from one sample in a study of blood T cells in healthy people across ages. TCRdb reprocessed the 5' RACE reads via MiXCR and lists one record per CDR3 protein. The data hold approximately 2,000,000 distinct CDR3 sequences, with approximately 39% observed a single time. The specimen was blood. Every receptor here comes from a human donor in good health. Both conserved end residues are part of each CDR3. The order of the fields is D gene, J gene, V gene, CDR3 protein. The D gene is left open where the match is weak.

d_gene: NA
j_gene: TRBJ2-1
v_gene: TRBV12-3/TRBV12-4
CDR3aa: CASSDGSLEYNGQFF

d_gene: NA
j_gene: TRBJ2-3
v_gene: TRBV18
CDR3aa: CASSPPTPSRDTQYF

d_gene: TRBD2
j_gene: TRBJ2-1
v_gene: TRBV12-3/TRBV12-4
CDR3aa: CASSPYITGGPNEQFF

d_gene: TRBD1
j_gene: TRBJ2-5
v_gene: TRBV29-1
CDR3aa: CSVAPQGVRETQYF

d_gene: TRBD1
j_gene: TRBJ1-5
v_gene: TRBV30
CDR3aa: CAWSVRQGGNQPQHF

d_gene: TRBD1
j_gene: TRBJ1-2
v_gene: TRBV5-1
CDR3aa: CASSQSPGQGADYGYTF

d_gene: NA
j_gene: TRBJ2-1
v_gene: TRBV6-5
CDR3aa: CASSYSADSYNEQFF

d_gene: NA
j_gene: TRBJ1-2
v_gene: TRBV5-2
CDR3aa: CASNMGYNYGYTF

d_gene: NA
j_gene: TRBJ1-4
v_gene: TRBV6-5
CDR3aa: CASKSGVGQTNEKLFF

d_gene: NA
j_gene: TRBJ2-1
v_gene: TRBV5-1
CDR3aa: CASSTDWHNEQFF

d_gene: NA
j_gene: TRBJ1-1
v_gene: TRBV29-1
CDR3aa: CGVTESYRDGGTEAFF

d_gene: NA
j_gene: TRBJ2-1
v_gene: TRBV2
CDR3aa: CATVSPVRNEQFF

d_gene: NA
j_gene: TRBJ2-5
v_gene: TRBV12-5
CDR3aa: CASGLGVQETQYF

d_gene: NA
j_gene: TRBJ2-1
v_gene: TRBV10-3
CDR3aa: CAISELQGGYNEQFF

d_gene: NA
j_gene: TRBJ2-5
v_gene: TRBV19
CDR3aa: CASSKPGTEETQYF

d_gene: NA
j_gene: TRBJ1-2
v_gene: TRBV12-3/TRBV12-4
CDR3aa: CASSSGGDILNYGYTF

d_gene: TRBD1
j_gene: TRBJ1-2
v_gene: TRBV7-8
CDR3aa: CASSSGTDLVGYTF

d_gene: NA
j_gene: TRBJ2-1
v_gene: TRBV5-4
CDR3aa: CASSKVAAPYNEQFF

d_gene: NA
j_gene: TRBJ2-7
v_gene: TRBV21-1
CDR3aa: CASITGLGEQYF

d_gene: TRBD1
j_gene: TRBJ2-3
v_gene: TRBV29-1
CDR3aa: CSVTGGGTDTQYF

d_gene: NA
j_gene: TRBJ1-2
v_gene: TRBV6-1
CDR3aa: CASSEFEGGGGYTF

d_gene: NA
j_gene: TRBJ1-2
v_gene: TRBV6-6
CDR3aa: CASRLPGTFDNYGHTF

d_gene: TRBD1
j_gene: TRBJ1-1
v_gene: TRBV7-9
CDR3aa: CASSLGTGLDTEAFF

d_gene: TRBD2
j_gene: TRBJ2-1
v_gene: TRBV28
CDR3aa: CASSSSSSGGANEQFF

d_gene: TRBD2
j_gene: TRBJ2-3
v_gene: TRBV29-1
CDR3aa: CSVDLLAGGSPGTDTQYF

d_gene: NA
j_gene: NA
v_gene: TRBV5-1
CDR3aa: CATREEARETQYF

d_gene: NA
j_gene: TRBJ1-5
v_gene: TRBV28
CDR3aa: CASSPGQPQHF

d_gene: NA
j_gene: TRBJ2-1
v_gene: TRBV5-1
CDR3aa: CASLPGLGTDHEQFF

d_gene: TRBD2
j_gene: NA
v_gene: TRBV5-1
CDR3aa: CASSTRTRETQYF

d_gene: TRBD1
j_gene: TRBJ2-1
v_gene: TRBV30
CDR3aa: CAWKQGPSYNEQFF

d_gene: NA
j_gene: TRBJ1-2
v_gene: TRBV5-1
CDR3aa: CASSLEGRANYGYTF

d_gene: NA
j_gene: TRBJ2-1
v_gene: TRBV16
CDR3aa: CASSPYKSSYNEQFF

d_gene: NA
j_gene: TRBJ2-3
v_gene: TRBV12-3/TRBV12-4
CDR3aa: CASSVTTDTQYF